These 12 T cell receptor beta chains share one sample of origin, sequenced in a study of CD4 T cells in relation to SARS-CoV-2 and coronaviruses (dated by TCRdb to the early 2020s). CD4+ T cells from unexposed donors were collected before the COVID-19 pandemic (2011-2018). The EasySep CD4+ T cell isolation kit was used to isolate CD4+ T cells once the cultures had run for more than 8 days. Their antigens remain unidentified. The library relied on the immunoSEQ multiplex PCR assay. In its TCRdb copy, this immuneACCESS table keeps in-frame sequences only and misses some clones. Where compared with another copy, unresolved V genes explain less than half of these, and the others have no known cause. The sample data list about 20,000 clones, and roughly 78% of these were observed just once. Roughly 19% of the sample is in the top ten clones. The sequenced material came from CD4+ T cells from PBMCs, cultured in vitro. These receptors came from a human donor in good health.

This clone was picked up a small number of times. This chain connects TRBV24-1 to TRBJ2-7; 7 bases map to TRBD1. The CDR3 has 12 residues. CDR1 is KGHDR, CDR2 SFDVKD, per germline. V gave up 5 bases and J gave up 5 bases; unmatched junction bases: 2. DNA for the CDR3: TGTGCCACCAGTGCGACAGGGAACGAGCAGTACTTC. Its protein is CATSATGNEQYF.

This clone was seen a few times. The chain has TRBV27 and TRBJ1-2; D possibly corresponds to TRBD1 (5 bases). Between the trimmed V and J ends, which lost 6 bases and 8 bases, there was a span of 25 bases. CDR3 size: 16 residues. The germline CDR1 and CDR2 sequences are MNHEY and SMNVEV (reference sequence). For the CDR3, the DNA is TGTGCCAGCAGCCCAAAGGGGAGGAGCGGGGGGTGGGGCTACACCTTC. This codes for CASSPKGRSGGWGYTF.

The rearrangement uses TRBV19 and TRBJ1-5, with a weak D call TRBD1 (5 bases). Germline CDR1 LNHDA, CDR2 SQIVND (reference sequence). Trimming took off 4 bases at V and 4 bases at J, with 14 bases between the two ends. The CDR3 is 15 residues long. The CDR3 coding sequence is TGTGCCAGTAGTAAGCGCGGGGGTGGGAATCAGCCCCAGCATTTT. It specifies CASSKRGGGNQPQHF.

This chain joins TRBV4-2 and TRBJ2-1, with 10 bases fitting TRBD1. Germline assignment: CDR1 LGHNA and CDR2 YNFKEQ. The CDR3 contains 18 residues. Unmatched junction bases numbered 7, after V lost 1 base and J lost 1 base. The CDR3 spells CASSQGGTGVASYNEQFF. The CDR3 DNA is TGTGCCAGCAGCCAAGGGGGGACAGGGGTAGCGTCCTACAATGAGCAGTTCTTC.

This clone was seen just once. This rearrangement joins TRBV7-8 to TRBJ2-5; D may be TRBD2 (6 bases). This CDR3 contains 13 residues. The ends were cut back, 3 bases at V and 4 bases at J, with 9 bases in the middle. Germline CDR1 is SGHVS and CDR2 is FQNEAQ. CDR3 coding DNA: TGTGCCAGCAGCTTTCAGGGAGGAGAGACCCAGTACTTC. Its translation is CASSFQGGETQYF. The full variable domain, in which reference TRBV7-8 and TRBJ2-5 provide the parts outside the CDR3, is GAGVSQSPRYKVAKRGQDVALRCDPISGHVSLFWYQQALGQGPEFLTYFQNEAQLDKSGLPSDRFFAERPEGSVSTLKIQRTQQEDSAVYLCASSFQGGETQYFGPGTRLLVL.

Here the CDR3 DNA reads TGTGCCAGCAGTGATGGACAGGGGCATAGCACAGATACGCAGTATTTT. Translated: CASSDGQGHSTDTQYF. The chain carries TRBV6-4 and TRBJ2-3; 9 bases are shared with TRBD1. Trimming took 3 bases from V and 0 from J; bases not matched to a gene: 4. Per the germline V gene, CDR1 is MRHNA and CDR2 is SNTAGT. CDR3 length equals 16 residues.

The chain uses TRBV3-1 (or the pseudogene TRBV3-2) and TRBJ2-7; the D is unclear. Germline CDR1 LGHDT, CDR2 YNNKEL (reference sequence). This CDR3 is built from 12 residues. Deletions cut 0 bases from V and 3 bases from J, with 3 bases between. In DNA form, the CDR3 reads TGTGCCAGCAGCCAAGATGACTACGAGCAGTACTTC. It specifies CASSQDDYEQYF.

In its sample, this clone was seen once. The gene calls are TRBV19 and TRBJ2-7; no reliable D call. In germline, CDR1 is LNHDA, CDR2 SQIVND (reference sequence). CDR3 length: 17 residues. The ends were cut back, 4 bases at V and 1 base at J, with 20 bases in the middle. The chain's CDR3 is CASSTLPGRPSSYEQYF. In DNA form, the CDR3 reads TGTGCCAGTAGTACGCTTCCGGGCCGGCCAAGTTCCTACGAGCAGTACTTC. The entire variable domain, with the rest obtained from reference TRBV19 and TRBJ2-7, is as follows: DGGITQSPKYLFRKEGQNVTLSCEQNLNHDAMYWYRQDPGQGLRLIYYSQIVNDFQKGDIAEGYSVSREKKESFPLTVTSAQKNPTAFYLCASSTLPGRPSSYEQYFGPGTRLTVT.

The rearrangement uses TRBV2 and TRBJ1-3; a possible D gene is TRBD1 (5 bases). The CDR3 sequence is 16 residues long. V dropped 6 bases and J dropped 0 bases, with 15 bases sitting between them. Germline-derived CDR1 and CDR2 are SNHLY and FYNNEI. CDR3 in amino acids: CASRGREGTSGNTIYF. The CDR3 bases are TGTGCCAGCAGGGGGCGGGAGGGGACCTCTGGAAACACCATATATTTT.

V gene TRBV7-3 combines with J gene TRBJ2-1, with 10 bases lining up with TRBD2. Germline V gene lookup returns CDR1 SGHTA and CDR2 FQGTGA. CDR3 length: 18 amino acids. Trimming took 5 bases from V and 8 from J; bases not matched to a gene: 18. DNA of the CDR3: TGTGCCAGCAGCCCCCGGTCCCCACTAGCGGGACCCCGGGATGAGCAGTTCTTC. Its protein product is CASSPRSPLAGPRDEQFF. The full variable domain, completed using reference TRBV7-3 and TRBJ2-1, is GAGVSQTPSNKVTEKGKYVELRCDPISGHTALYWYRQSLGQGPEFLIYFQGTGAADDSGLPNDRFFAVRPEGSVSTLKIQRTERGDSAVYLCASSPRSPLAGPRDEQFFGPGTRLTVL.

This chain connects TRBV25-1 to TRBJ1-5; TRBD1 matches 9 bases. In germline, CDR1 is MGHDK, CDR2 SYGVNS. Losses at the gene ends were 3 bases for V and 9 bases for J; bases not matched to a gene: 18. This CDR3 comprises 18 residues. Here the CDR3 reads CASSETPGTGFEERPQHF. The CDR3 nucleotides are TGTGCCAGCAGTGAGACGCCCGGGACAGGGTTCGAGGAACGGCCCCAGCATTTT.

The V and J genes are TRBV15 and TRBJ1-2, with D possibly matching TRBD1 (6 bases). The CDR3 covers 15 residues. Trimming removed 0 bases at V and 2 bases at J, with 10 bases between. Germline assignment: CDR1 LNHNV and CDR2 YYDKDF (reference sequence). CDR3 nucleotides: TGTGCCACCAGCAGAGATAGGGGGGCGAACTATGGCTACACCTTC. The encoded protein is CATSRDRGANYGYTF.